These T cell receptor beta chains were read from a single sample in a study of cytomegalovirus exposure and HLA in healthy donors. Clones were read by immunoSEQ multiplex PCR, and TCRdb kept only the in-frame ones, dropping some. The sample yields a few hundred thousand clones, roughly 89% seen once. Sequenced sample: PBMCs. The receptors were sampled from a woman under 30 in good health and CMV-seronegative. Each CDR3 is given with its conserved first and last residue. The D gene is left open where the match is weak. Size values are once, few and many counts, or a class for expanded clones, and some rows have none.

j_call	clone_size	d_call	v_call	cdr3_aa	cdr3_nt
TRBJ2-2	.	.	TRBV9	CASSVVSTGELFF	TGTGCCAGCAGCGTAGTGAGCACCGGGGAGCTGTTTTTT
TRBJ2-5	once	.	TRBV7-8	CASSLGLWAGKPKETQYF	TGTGCCAGCAGCTTAGGTCTGTGGGCAGGGAAACCCAAAGAGACCCAGTACTTC
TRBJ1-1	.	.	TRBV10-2	CASRTGGMNTEAFF	TGCGCCAGCAGGACAGGAGGTATGAACACTGAAGCTTTCTTT
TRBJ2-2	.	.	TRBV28	CASSLSGTTGELFF	TGTGCCAGCAGTTTATCGGGGACAACCGGGGAGCTGTTTTTT
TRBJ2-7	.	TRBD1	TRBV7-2	CASSSTGGTISYEQYF	TGTGCCAGCAGCTCGACAGGGGGCACCATCTCCTACGAGCAGTACTTC
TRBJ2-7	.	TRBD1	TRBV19	CASSITGGYEQYF	TGTGCCAGTAGTATAACAGGGGGCTACGAGCAGTACTTC
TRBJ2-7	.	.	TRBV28	CASGYTGIYEQYF	TGTGCCAGCGGATATACAGGGATATACGAGCAGTACTTC
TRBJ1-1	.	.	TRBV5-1	CASSSSTGPLEAFF	TGCGCCAGCAGCTCATCGACAGGACCACTAGAAGCTTTCTTT
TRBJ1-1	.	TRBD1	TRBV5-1	CASSAGTGDEAFF	TGCGCCAGCAGCGCCGGGACAGGCGATGAAGCTTTCTTT
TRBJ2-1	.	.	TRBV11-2	CASSLDGDEQFF	TGTGCCAGCAGCTTAGACGGGGATGAGCAGTTCTTC
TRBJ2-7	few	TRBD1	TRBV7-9	CATAGQADSYEQYF	TGTGCCACCGCTGGACAGGCCGACTCCTACGAGCAGTACTTC
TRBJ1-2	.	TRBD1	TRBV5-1	CASSRTGGMINYGYTF	TGCGCCAGCAGCCGGACAGGGGGGATGATTAACTATGGCTACACCTTC
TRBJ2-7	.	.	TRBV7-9	CASSLTGVYEQYF	TGTGCCAGCAGCTTAACAGGTGTCTACGAGCAGTACTTC
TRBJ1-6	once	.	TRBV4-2	CASSQVVARDTNSPLHF	TGTGCCAGCAGCCAAGTTGTGGCGAGGGACACTAATTCACCCCTCCACTTT
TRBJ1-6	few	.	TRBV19	CASSIDSTNSPLHF	TGTGCCAGTAGTATAGACAGTACGAATTCACCCCTCCACTTT
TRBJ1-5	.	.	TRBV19	CASSPGGVGFGQPQHF	TGTGCCAGTTCTCCGGGGGGGGTAGGGTTTGGCCAGCCCCAGCATTTT
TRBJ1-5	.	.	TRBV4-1	CASSQDGTEGQPQHF	TGCGCCAGCAGCCAAGATGGGACGGAGGGTCAGCCCCAGCATTTT
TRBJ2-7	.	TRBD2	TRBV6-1	CASSDHSGTSGYHEQYF	TGTGCCAGCAGTGACCACTCCGGGACTAGCGGGTACCACGAGCAGTACTTC
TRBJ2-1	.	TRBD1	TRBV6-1	CASSARGSHYNEQFF	TGTGCCAGCAGTGCCAGGGGGTCCCACTACAATGAGCAGTTCTTC
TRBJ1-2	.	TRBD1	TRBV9	CASSAQQQGNYGYTF	TGTGCCAGCAGCGCCCAACAACAGGGGAACTATGGCTACACCTTC
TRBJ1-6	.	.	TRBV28	CASSPGTRYNSPLHF	TGTGCCAGCAGTCCGGGGACACGCTATAATTCACCCCTCCACTTT
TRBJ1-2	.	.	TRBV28	CASSLATIGYGYTF	TGTGCCAGCAGTTTAGCAACCATCGGGTATGGCTACACCTTC
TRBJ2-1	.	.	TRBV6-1	CASIGSAGKDNEQFF	TGTGCCAGCATTGGGTCGGCAGGGAAAGACAATGAGCAGTTCTTC
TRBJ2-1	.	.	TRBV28	CASSFDRSPYNEQFF	TGTGCCAGCAGTTTTGATAGATCACCCTACAATGAGCAGTTCTTC
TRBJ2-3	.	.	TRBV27	CASRAGTDTQYF	TGTGCCAGCCGGGCGGGAACAGATACGCAGTATTTT
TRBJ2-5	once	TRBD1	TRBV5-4	CASSPGTEETQYF	TGTGCCAGCAGTCCCGGGACAGAAGAGACCCAGTACTTC
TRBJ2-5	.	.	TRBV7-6	CASNQDRAQETQYF	TGTGCCAGCAACCAGGACAGAGCCCAAGAGACCCAGTACTTC
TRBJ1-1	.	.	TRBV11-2	CASSLDILLPMNTEAFF	TGTGCCAGCAGCTTAGATATTCTACTTCCAATGAACACTGAAGCTTTCTTT
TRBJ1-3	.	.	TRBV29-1	CSVGTGPGNTIYF	TGCAGCGTTGGTACAGGGCCTGGAAACACCATATATTTT
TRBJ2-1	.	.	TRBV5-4	CASSPDSSNEQFF	TGTGCCAGCAGCCCAGACAGTTCCAATGAGCAGTTCTTC
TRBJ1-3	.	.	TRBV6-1	CASSLPSGNTIYF	TGTGCCAGCAGTCTACCCTCTGGAAACACCATATATTTT
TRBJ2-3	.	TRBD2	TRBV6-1	CASRKLAGGTDTQYF	TGTGCCAGCAGGAAACTAGCGGGGGGCACAGATACGCAGTATTTT
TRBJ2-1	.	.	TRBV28	CASSSPLLASSYNEQFF	TGTGCCAGCAGCTCCCCCCTACTAGCCAGCTCCTACAATGAGCAGTTCTTC
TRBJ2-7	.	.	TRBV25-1	CASISYDSYEQYF	TGTGCCAGCATTTCCTACGACTCCTACGAGCAGTACTTC
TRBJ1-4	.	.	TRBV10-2	CASSDGGSDEKLFF	TGCGCCAGCAGTGATGGGGGGAGCGATGAAAAACTGTTTTTT
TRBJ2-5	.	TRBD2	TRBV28	CASRTSGEQETQYF	TGTGCCAGCAGAACTAGCGGGGAGCAAGAGACCCAGTACTTC
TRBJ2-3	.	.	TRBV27	CASSLFLDRRSTDTQYF	TGTGCCAGCAGTTTATTCCTCGACAGGCGGAGCACAGATACGCAGTATTTT
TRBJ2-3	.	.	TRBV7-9	CASSLEGSDTQYF	TGTGCCAGCAGCTTAGAGGGGTCAGATACGCAGTATTTT
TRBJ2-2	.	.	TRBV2	CASWGVTGELFF	TGTGCCAGCTGGGGAGTGACCGGGGAGCTGTTTTTT
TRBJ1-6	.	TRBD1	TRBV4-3	CASSQRVGQKNSPLHF	TGCGCCAGCAGCCAAAGAGTGGGACAGAAGAATTCACCCCTCCACTTT
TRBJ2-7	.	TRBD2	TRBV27	CATSGAADYEQYF	TGTGCCACTAGCGGGGCTGCGGATTACGAGCAGTACTTC
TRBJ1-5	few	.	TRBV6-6	CASSYSGQISNQPQHF	TGTGCCAGCAGTTACTCGGGGCAGATTAGCAATCAGCCCCAGCATTTT